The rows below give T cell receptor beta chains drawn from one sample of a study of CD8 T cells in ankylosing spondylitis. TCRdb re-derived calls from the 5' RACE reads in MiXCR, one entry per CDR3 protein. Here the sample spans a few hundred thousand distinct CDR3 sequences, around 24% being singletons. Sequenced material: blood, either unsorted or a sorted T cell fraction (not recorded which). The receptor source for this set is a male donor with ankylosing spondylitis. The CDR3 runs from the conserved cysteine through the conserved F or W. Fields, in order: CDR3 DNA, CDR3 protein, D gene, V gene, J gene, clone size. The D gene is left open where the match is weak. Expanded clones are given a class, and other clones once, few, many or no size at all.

CDR3 DNA: TGTGCCAGCAGCTCTTGGACAGGGCTTCTCCTCCACTTT; CDR3 protein: CASSSWTGLLLHF; D gene: TRBD1; V gene: TRBV7-9; J gene: TRBJ1-6; clone size: few
CDR3 DNA: TGTGCCAGCAGTTTCGGTCGGAGCAATCAGCCCCAGCATTTT; CDR3 protein: CASSFGRSNQPQHF; D gene: NA; V gene: TRBV12-3/TRBV12-4; J gene: TRBJ1-5; clone size: many
CDR3 DNA: TGTGCCAGCAGCACACGACAATCGGGAGGGGAAAATGAGCAGTTCTTC; CDR3 protein: CASSTRQSGGENEQFF; D gene: TRBD2; V gene: TRBV11-3; J gene: TRBJ2-1; clone size: NA
CDR3 DNA: TGTGCCATCAGCTCGACAGGGGACCAAGAGACCCAGTACTTC; CDR3 protein: CAISSTGDQETQYF; D gene: TRBD1; V gene: TRBV10-3; J gene: TRBJ2-5; clone size: NA
CDR3 DNA: TGCGCCAGCATGGGGGGGGCCGCCATACAATCTGAGCAGTTCTTC; CDR3 protein: CASMGGAAIQSEQFF; D gene: NA; V gene: TRBV5-1; J gene: TRBJ2-1; clone size: NA
CDR3 DNA: TGTGCCAGCAGTATTAGCGGGAGTGGAGAGACCCAGTACTTC; CDR3 protein: CASSISGSGETQYF; D gene: TRBD2; V gene: TRBV28; J gene: TRBJ2-5; clone size: once
CDR3 DNA: TGTGCCAGCAGCCAGCCTCCGTCGGCCTATGGCTACACCTTC; CDR3 protein: CASSQPPSAYGYTF; D gene: NA; V gene: TRBV3-1; J gene: TRBJ1-2; clone size: few
CDR3 DNA: TGCAGCGTTGATTCGCCTAGTGAAACTGAAGCTTTCTTT; CDR3 protein: CSVDSPSETEAFF; D gene: NA; V gene: TRBV29-1; J gene: TRBJ1-1; clone size: NA
CDR3 DNA: TGTGCCAGTAGGTGGAGGGACACTGAAGCTTTCTTT; CDR3 protein: CASRWRDTEAFF; D gene: NA; V gene: TRBV19; J gene: TRBJ1-1; clone size: once
CDR3 DNA: TGTGCCAGCAGCCGGAGGGCCTTGGGCACAGATACGCAGTATTTT; CDR3 protein: CASSRRALGTDTQYF; D gene: NA; V gene: TRBV5-5; J gene: TRBJ2-3; clone size: few
CDR3 DNA: TGTGCCAGCAGCTTAAAGTTTACAGGGACAGATACGCAGTATTTT; CDR3 protein: CASSLKFTGTDTQYF; D gene: NA; V gene: TRBV7-3; J gene: TRBJ2-3; clone size: NA
CDR3 DNA: TGCGCCAGCAGCAAGGGACAGGGGGCCACAGATACGCAGTATTTT; CDR3 protein: CASSKGQGATDTQYF; D gene: TRBD1; V gene: TRBV5-1; J gene: TRBJ2-3; clone size: once
CDR3 DNA: TGTGCCAGCAGAGACCTCCCGGGTCGGGCTTACGAGCAGTACTTC; CDR3 protein: CASRDLPGRAYEQYF; D gene: NA; V gene: TRBV6-1; J gene: TRBJ2-7; clone size: NA
CDR3 DNA: TGTGCCTGGAGTTTTCTGGGACAGGGACTCGGGTTCGAGTTCTTC; CDR3 protein: CAWSFLGQGLGFEFF; D gene: TRBD1; V gene: TRBV30; J gene: TRBJ2-1; clone size: once
CDR3 DNA: TGTGCCAGCAGTTTTGTGACTACATACAATGAGCAGTTCTTC; CDR3 protein: CASSFVTTYNEQFF; D gene: NA; V gene: TRBV28; J gene: TRBJ2-1; clone size: few
CDR3 DNA: TGTGCCATGGGACCGGGTGCCGGGGAGCTGTTTTTT; CDR3 protein: CAMGPGAGELFF; D gene: NA; V gene: TRBV6-6; J gene: TRBJ2-2; clone size: few
CDR3 DNA: TGTGCCAGCAGCAAGGACAGGAAAGAGACCGGGGAGCTGTTTTTT; CDR3 protein: CASSKDRKETGELFF; D gene: TRBD1; V gene: TRBV7-7; J gene: TRBJ2-2; clone size: few
CDR3 DNA: TGCAGTGCTAACCACAGGGGAGGAACCTACGAGCAGTACTTC; CDR3 protein: CSANHRGGTYEQYF; D gene: NA; V gene: TRBV20-1; J gene: TRBJ2-7; clone size: NA
CDR3 DNA: TGTGCCAGCAGCTTAGAACAGTACTATGGCTACACCTTC; CDR3 protein: CASSLEQYYGYTF; D gene: NA; V gene: TRBV7-9; J gene: TRBJ1-2; clone size: NA
CDR3 DNA: TGCAGTGCTAGAGATGGGGGCGGCGGAACCTACGAGCAGTACTTC; CDR3 protein: CSARDGGGGTYEQYF; D gene: NA; V gene: TRBV20-1; J gene: TRBJ2-7; clone size: few
CDR3 DNA: TGTGCCAGCTTGTTAGCGGGGGCAAACACCGGGGAGCTGTTTTTT; CDR3 protein: CASLLAGANTGELFF; D gene: TRBD2; V gene: TRBV6-2/TRBV6-3; J gene: TRBJ2-2; clone size: NA
CDR3 DNA: TGTGCCAGCAGTTACGAGGTCAGTCAGCCCCAGCATTTT; CDR3 protein: CASSYEVSQPQHF; D gene: NA; V gene: TRBV6-6; J gene: TRBJ1-5; clone size: NA
CDR3 DNA: TGTGCCAGCAGTTACGACAGGGATCAGCCCCAGCATTTT; CDR3 protein: CASSYDRDQPQHF; D gene: TRBD1; V gene: TRBV6-5; J gene: TRBJ1-5; clone size: NA
CDR3 DNA: TGCGCCAGCAGCCAAGGGTACGGAAACATTCAGTACTTC; CDR3 protein: CASSQGYGNIQYF; D gene: NA; V gene: TRBV5-1; J gene: TRBJ2-4; clone size: many
CDR3 DNA: TGTGCCAGCAGCGCAGACAGGGGGCCTTACAATGAGCAGTTCTTC; CDR3 protein: CASSADRGPYNEQFF; D gene: TRBD1; V gene: TRBV7-3; J gene: TRBJ2-1; clone size: NA
CDR3 DNA: TGTGCCAGCAGCTTAGCGCGTGGGGCGGAGACCCAGTACTTC; CDR3 protein: CASSLARGAETQYF; D gene: NA; V gene: TRBV7-9; J gene: TRBJ2-5; clone size: NA
CDR3 DNA: TGTGCCAGCAGCTACAGGGGCCGACCGGGTTCACCCCTCCACTTT; CDR3 protein: CASSYRGRPGSPLHF; D gene: TRBD1; V gene: TRBV13; J gene: TRBJ1-6; clone size: NA
CDR3 DNA: TGCGCCAGCAGAGACTCCCGACTCCGGGGTGAAGCTTTCTTT; CDR3 protein: CASRDSRLRGEAFF; D gene: NA; V gene: TRBV4-1; J gene: TRBJ1-1; clone size: many
CDR3 DNA: TGCAGCGTTGACACCGGGGATACCTACGAGCAGTACTTC; CDR3 protein: CSVDTGDTYEQYF; D gene: NA; V gene: TRBV29-1; J gene: TRBJ2-7; clone size: many
CDR3 DNA: TGTGCCAGCAGTAAACCTCCTTGGACAGTCTATGGCGGGGAGCTGTTTTTT; CDR3 protein: CASSKPPWTVYGGELFF; D gene: NA; V gene: TRBV28; J gene: TRBJ2-2; clone size: many
CDR3 DNA: TGTGCCAGCAGCCCGAGGTGGGGGTTGCTGGACAATGAGCAGTTCTTC; CDR3 protein: CASSPRWGLLDNEQFF; D gene: NA; V gene: TRBV5-6; J gene: TRBJ2-1; clone size: many
CDR3 DNA: TGTGCCACCAGTGATTTATACGCCGGGGAGCTGTTTTTT; CDR3 protein: CATSDLYAGELFF; D gene: NA; V gene: TRBV24-1; J gene: TRBJ2-2; clone size: few
CDR3 DNA: TGTGCCAGCTCACCAGGGGTCGCTGGAAACACCATATATTTT; CDR3 protein: CASSPGVAGNTIYF; D gene: NA; V gene: TRBV18; J gene: TRBJ1-3; clone size: NA
CDR3 DNA: TGCAGCGTTGAAACGGGAGAAACCTACAATGAGCAGTTCTTC; CDR3 protein: CSVETGETYNEQFF; D gene: NA; V gene: TRBV29-1; J gene: TRBJ2-1; clone size: few
CDR3 DNA: TGCAGCGTTGATCGGCGGGGGGAGAGCACAGATACGCAGCATTTT; CDR3 protein: CSVDRRGESTDTQHF; D gene: NA; V gene: TRBV29-1; J gene: TRBJ1-5; clone size: NA
CDR3 DNA: TGTGCCAGCAGCCCCCCCCGACGGAGAACTAATGAAAAACTGTTTTTT; CDR3 protein: CASSPPRRRTNEKLFF; D gene: NA; V gene: TRBV16; J gene: TRBJ1-4; clone size: NA
CDR3 DNA: TGCGCCAGCAGCCAAGATGGCCCCCGTGAGCAGTTCTTC; CDR3 protein: CASSQDGPREQFF; D gene: NA; V gene: TRBV4-3; J gene: TRBJ2-1; clone size: few
CDR3 DNA: TGCAGTGCTAGAGATCCTACAGGGTCGGGCACTGAAGCTTTCTTT; CDR3 protein: CSARDPTGSGTEAFF; D gene: NA; V gene: TRBV20-1; J gene: TRBJ1-1; clone size: few
CDR3 DNA: TGCGCCAGCAGCTTACAGGGGCAGAGAGAGACCCAGTACTTC; CDR3 protein: CASSLQGQRETQYF; D gene: TRBD1; V gene: TRBV5-1; J gene: TRBJ2-5; clone size: few
CDR3 DNA: TGTGCCAGCTCACCACCGTTCGGAGCAACCTACGAGCAGTACTTC; CDR3 protein: CASSPPFGATYEQYF; D gene: NA; V gene: TRBV18; J gene: TRBJ2-7; clone size: NA
CDR3 DNA: TGCAGTGCTCAAGAAGGGACTAGAGATTATTCAGATACGCAGTATTTT; CDR3 protein: CSAQEGTRDYSDTQYF; D gene: TRBD2; V gene: TRBV20-1; J gene: TRBJ2-3; clone size: few
CDR3 DNA: TGTGCCAGCACTTCTACAGTGTATGGCTACACCTTC; CDR3 protein: CASTSTVYGYTF; D gene: NA; V gene: TRBV6-1; J gene: TRBJ1-2; clone size: few
CDR3 DNA: TGTGCCAGCAGTTCCCCGGGACAGGGCGGTCAGCCCCAGCATTTT; CDR3 protein: CASSSPGQGGQPQHF; D gene: TRBD1; V gene: TRBV12-3/TRBV12-4; J gene: TRBJ1-5; clone size: few
CDR3 DNA: TGTGCCAGCAGCGTAGGTATTGGGGCAGATACGCAGTATTTT; CDR3 protein: CASSVGIGADTQYF; D gene: NA; V gene: TRBV9; J gene: TRBJ2-3; clone size: NA
CDR3 DNA: TGTGCCAGCAGTTTAAGGGTCGGACGTCCGATCTACGAGCAGTACTTC; CDR3 protein: CASSLRVGRPIYEQYF; D gene: NA; V gene: TRBV12-3/TRBV12-4; J gene: TRBJ2-7; clone size: few
CDR3 DNA: TGCAGTGCTGCCCGGGACCACCATCGAGATACGCAGTATTTT; CDR3 protein: CSAARDHHRDTQYF; D gene: NA; V gene: TRBV20-1; J gene: TRBJ2-3; clone size: few
CDR3 DNA: TGCGCCAGCAGCTTGGGTAGCCTGGCGGGGCCTGAAGCTTTCTTT; CDR3 protein: CASSLGSLAGPEAFF; D gene: NA; V gene: TRBV5-1; J gene: TRBJ1-1; clone size: NA
CDR3 DNA: TGCGCCAGCAGTCCTGGGACAGGACAGAACACCGGGGAGCTGTTTTTT; CDR3 protein: CASSPGTGQNTGELFF; D gene: TRBD1; V gene: TRBV10-1; J gene: TRBJ2-2; clone size: NA
CDR3 DNA: TGTGCCAGCAGCACATACCGGGACGCAGCTTTCTTT; CDR3 protein: CASSTYRDAAFF; D gene: NA; V gene: TRBV11-3; J gene: TRBJ1-1; clone size: NA
CDR3 DNA: TGCAGCGTTGAATCCCCAGGAAATGAGCAGTTCTTC; CDR3 protein: CSVESPGNEQFF; D gene: NA; V gene: TRBV29-1; J gene: TRBJ2-1; clone size: few
CDR3 DNA: TGCGCCAGCAGCCAAGATCCTCCTAGCGGGGGCTACAATGAGCAGTTCTTC; CDR3 protein: CASSQDPPSGGYNEQFF; D gene: TRBD2; V gene: TRBV4-1; J gene: TRBJ2-1; clone size: many
CDR3 DNA: TGCGCCAGCAGCACCGAAACTAGCGGGGCCGAGCAGTACTTC; CDR3 protein: CASSTETSGAEQYF; D gene: TRBD2; V gene: TRBV5-1; J gene: TRBJ2-7; clone size: few
CDR3 DNA: TGTGCCAGCAGTAAGGGAAGACTAGCGGGAACTAGGGGCCAAGAGACCCAGTACTTC; CDR3 protein: CASSKGRLAGTRGQETQYF; D gene: TRBD2; V gene: TRBV12-3/TRBV12-4; J gene: TRBJ2-5; clone size: few